The clone carrying this T cell receptor (beta chain) was seen a single time. Deletions cut 2 bases from V and 0 bases from J, with 13 bases between. CDR3 length equals 16 residues. Germline V lookup: CDR1 MNHEY, CDR2 SVGAGI. This specimen belongs to a study of T cells in narcolepsy. Sequencing used immunoSEQ multiplex PCR; TCRdb keeps in-frame clones, though not all of them. The sample has tens of thousands of clones, 70% to 85% seen once. The V and J genes are TRBV6-5 and TRBJ1-2; D not resolved. The sequence derives from a human donor with narcolepsy. Sequencing used CD45RA- memory CD4+ T cells from PBMCs. The CDR3 is CASSYTEDPTNYGYTF. The CDR3 region has the DNA TGTGCCAGCAGTTACACCGAGGATCCCACTAACTATGGCTACACCTTC.